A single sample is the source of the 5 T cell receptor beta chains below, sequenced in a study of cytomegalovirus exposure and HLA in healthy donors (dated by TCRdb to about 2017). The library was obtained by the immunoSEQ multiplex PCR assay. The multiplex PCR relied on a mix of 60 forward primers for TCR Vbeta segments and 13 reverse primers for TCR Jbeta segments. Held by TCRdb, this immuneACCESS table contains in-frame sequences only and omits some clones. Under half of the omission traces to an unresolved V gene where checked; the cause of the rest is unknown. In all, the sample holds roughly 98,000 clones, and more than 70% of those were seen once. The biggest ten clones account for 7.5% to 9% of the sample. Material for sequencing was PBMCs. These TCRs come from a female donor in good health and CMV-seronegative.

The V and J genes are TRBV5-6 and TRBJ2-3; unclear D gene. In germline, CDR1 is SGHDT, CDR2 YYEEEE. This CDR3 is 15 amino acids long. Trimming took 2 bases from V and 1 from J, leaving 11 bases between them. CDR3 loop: CASSLIVRGTDTQYF. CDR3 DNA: TGTGCCAGCAGCTTAATCGTCCGGGGCACAGATACGCAGTATTTT.

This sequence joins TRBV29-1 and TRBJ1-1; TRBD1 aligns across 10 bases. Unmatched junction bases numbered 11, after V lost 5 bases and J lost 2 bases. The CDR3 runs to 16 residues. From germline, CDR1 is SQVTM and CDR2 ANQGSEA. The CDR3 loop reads CSVLIPGTGANTEAFF. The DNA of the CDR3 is TGCAGCGTTCTTATACCAGGGACAGGGGCAAACACTGAAGCTTTCTTT.

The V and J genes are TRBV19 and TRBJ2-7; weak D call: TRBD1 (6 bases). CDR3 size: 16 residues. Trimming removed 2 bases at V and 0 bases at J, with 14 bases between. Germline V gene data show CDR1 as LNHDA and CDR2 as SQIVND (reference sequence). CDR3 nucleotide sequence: TGTGCCAGTAGTATACACACAGGGAGAAGCTCCTACGAGCAGTACTTC. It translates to CASSIHTGRSSYEQYF.

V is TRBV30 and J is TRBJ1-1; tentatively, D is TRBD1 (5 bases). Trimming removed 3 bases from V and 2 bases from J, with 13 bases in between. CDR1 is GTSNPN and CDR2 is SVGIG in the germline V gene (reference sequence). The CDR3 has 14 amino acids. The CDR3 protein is CAWRDGQPNTEAFF. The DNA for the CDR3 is TGTGCCTGGAGAGACGGACAACCAAACACTGAAGCTTTCTTT.

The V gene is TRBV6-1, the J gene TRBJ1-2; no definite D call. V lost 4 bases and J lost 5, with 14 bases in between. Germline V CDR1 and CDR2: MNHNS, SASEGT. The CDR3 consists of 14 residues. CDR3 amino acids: CASSVMGSRYGYTF. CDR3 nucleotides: TGTGCCAGCAGTGTAATGGGGAGCAGGTATGGCTACACCTTC.